This is a list of T cell receptor beta chains from one sample in a study of human T cells and chemical hapten exposure. Via MiXCR, TCRdb re-called the RACE reads, giving one row per CDR3 protein. There are about 360,000 distinct CDR3 sequences in the sample; approximately 6.3% occur only once, and 7% to 10% lies in the top ten. Sequencing used whole blood, obtained in connection with sensitization to the hapten diphenylcyclopropenone (DPC). The receptors here all came from a woman aged 18-30 years with alopecia areata. Some clones in this sample may be carry-over from other donors' samples. The CDR3 runs from the conserved cysteine through the conserved F or W. The D gene is left open where the match is weak. Clone size, where shown, is once, few, many, or a class for clones that have expanded.

J gene: TRBJ1-1
clone size: few
V gene: TRBV7-3
D gene: .
CDR3 protein: CASSLTGKENTEAFF
CDR3 DNA: TGTGCCAGCAGCTTAACAGGGAAGGAGAACACTGAAGCTTTCTTT

J gene: TRBJ2-1
clone size: .
V gene: TRBV11-1
D gene: TRBD2
CDR3 protein: CASSFGLEGLDEQFF
CDR3 DNA: TGTGCCAGCAGCTTCGGACTAGAAGGGTTAGATGAGCAGTTCTTC

J gene: TRBJ2-1
clone size: .
V gene: TRBV29-1
D gene: TRBD1
CDR3 protein: CSGGQGTHNEQFF
CDR3 DNA: TGCAGCGGCGGACAGGGGACCCACAATGAGCAGTTCTTC

J gene: TRBJ1-3
clone size: few
V gene: TRBV20-1
D gene: .
CDR3 protein: CSAAGRNSGNTIYF
CDR3 DNA: TGCAGTGCGGCTGGACGAAACTCTGGAAACACCATATATTTT

J gene: TRBJ1-6
clone size: few
V gene: TRBV6-2/TRBV6-3
D gene: .
CDR3 protein: CASSYSYQGNSPLHF
CDR3 DNA: TGTGCCAGCAGTTACTCGTATCAGGGTAATTCACCCCTCCACTTT

J gene: TRBJ1-2
clone size: .
V gene: TRBV5-5
D gene: .
CDR3 protein: CASSLARRGFGSSNYGYTF
CDR3 DNA: TGTGCCAGCAGCTTGGCCCGGCGCGGTTTCGGATCTTCTAACTATGGCTACACCTTC

J gene: TRBJ2-3
clone size: many
V gene: TRBV3-1
D gene: .
CDR3 protein: CASSHRDPDTQYF
CDR3 DNA: TGTGCCAGCAGCCATAGGGACCCAGATACGCAGTATTTT

J gene: TRBJ2-7
clone size: .
V gene: TRBV3-1
D gene: .
CDR3 protein: CASSQVQGSVYEQYF
CDR3 DNA: TGTGCCAGCAGCCAAGTCCAAGGGAGCGTCTACGAGCAGTACTTC

J gene: TRBJ2-1
clone size: few
V gene: TRBV20-1
D gene: .
CDR3 protein: CSARRPVYNEQFF
CDR3 DNA: TGCAGTGCTCGACGTCCCGTTTACAATGAGCAGTTCTTC

J gene: TRBJ2-3
clone size: many
V gene: TRBV7-2
D gene: .
CDR3 protein: CASSSRRASSTDTQYF
CDR3 DNA: TGTGCCAGCAGCTCGAGGCGGGCCTCAAGCACAGATACGCAGTATTTT

J gene: TRBJ1-5
clone size: .
V gene: TRBV3-1
D gene: .
CDR3 protein: CASSQMRGYQPQHF
CDR3 DNA: TGTGCCAGCAGCCAAATGCGTGGGTATCAGCCCCAGCATTTT

J gene: TRBJ2-7
clone size: many
V gene: TRBV29-1
D gene: .
CDR3 protein: CSVEGAEEYEQYF
CDR3 DNA: TGCAGCGTTGAAGGGGCCGAGGAGTACGAGCAGTACTTC

J gene: TRBJ2-6
clone size: many
V gene: TRBV9
D gene: .
CDR3 protein: CASTPTLSTGANVLTF
CDR3 DNA: TGTGCCAGCACCCCCACTTTGTCGACTGGGGCCAACGTCCTGACTTTC

J gene: TRBJ1-6
clone size: .
V gene: TRBV12-3/TRBV12-4
D gene: TRBD1
CDR3 protein: CASSLTGLDSPLHF
CDR3 DNA: TGTGCCAGCAGTTTGACAGGGTTGGATTCACCCCTCCACTTT

J gene: TRBJ1-5
clone size: .
V gene: TRBV6-2/TRBV6-3
D gene: TRBD1
CDR3 protein: CASSYWERTGLNQPQHF
CDR3 DNA: TGTGCCAGCAGTTACTGGGAAAGGACAGGGCTAAATCAGCCCCAGCATTTT

J gene: TRBJ1-3
clone size: .
V gene: TRBV4-2
D gene: .
CDR3 protein: CASSQDLGASGNTIYF
CDR3 DNA: TGTGCCAGCAGCCAAGATCTGGGGGCCTCTGGAAACACCATATATTTT

J gene: TRBJ1-5
clone size: few
V gene: TRBV6-2/TRBV6-3
D gene: .
CDR3 protein: CASTNPGQPQHF
CDR3 DNA: TGTGCCAGCACCAATCCGGGTCAGCCCCAGCATTTT